The clone carrying this T cell receptor (beta chain) was recorded a few times. This sample is drawn from a study of blood T cell repertoires in COVID-19. Looking at the study overall: The origin of the acute and convalescent COVID-19 samples was the United States, Italy and Spain.

As originally analysed: Quantification of nucleated cells was approximated via reference gene primer amplification. Libraries were prepared by immunoSEQ multiplex PCR; TCRdb keeps only in-frame clonotypes and omits some of them. The V and J calls and clone size come from that table; D and trimming were worked out from the DNA. The profile shows under 250,000 clones, around 82% of them singletons. The sequencing input was peripheral blood. This TCR derives from a woman older than 75 with acute or convalescent COVID-19.

The CDR3 sequence: CASSPLGSGGARTDTQYF. The CDR3 DNA follows: TGTGCCAGCAGTCCCCTGGGTAGCGGGGGGGCCAGGACAGATACGCAGTATTTT. V gene TRBV2 combines with J gene TRBJ2-3; 11 nucleotides line up with TRBD2. V was clipped by 5 bases and J by 3 bases; unmatched bases: 13. Germline V CDR1 and CDR2: SNHLY, FYNNEI. The CDR3 sequence is 18 residues long. Full variable domain (missing parts from reference TRBV2 and TRBJ2-3): EPEVTQTPSHQVTQMGQEVILRCVPISNHLYFYWYRQILGQKVEFLVSFYNNEISEKSEIFDDQFSVERPDGSNFTLKIRSTKLEDSAMYFCASSPLGSGGARTDTQYFGPGTRLTVL.